This T cell receptor (beta chain) was recorded in a study of graft-versus-host responses after intestinal transplantation. In the study overall: All recipients got anti-thymocyte globulin induction, then tacrolimus and steroids for approximately 3 years.

Comments on this clone: Its antigen remains unidentified.

The CDR3 contains 14 residues. Per germline, CDR1 SGHAT and CDR2 FQNNGV. J lost 6 bases, V lost 2 bases, and 5 bases had no gene match. The assay was immunoSEQ multiplex PCR, and TCRdb's table has in-frame clones only and misses some. Of tens of thousands of clones in the sample, around 90% are singletons; the top ten hold roughly 4%. Whole-study findings and limits: Allograft graft-versus-host to host-versus-graft clonal ratios ran high in patients with graft-donor T cell macrochimerism.

The receptor comes from a human donor who was the organ donor for an intestinal transplant. The chain uses TRBV11-2 and TRBJ2-7, with TRBD1 identical over 9 bases. The sequenced sample was unstimulated CD8+ T cells sorted from spleen or lymph node cells, obtained before transplant. The CDR3, as DNA: TGTGCCAGCAGCTTAACCGGGACAGGGAGCGAGCAGTACGTC. Translating it yields CASSLTGTGSEQYV.